The 4 T cell receptor beta chains given below trace back to one sample, sequenced in a study of OX40 agonist ivuxolimab in advanced cancers. TCRdb's table, derived via immunoSEQ multiplex PCR, lists solely in-frame clones and lacks some. The table includes 70,000 to 75,000 clones, 92% detected once. This material consisted of CD4+ or CD8+ T cells sorted from blood, taken in a trial of the OX40 agonist ivuxolimab. These receptors originate from an adult with an advanced solid tumor such as melanoma, head and neck, liver or kidney cancer.

The rearrangement uses TRBV5-4 and TRBJ2-3, with a weak D call TRBD1 (5 bases). The CDR3 spans 15 residues. The germline V gene has CDR1 SGHNT and CDR2 YYREEE (reference sequence). Trimming removed 1 base at V and 3 bases at J, with 12 bases between. CDR3 nucleotides: TGTGCCAGCAGCTTGAGGAGAACAGGAACAGATACGCAGTATTTT. Translating it yields CASSLRRTGTDTQYF.

The CDR3 sequence: CASSYQGTLSGDTQYF. CDR3 in DNA: TGTGCCAGCAGTTACCAGGGGACTCTCTCGGGAGATACGCAGTATTTT. The rearrangement joins TRBV6-5 to TRBJ2-3; D is perhaps TRBD1 or TRBD2 (6 bases each). Trimming took 2 bases from V and 5 from J, leaving 17 bases between them. The CDR3 sequence is 16 residues long. CDR1 is MNHEY, CDR2 SVGAGI, per germline.

The chain employs TRBV2 and TRBJ1-2, with 9 bases matching TRBD1. Germline V gene data show CDR1 as SNHLY and CDR2 as FYNNEI. V lost 5 bases to trimming and J lost 8 bases; unmatched junction nucleotides: 3. The CDR3 consists of 12 residues. CDR3 loop: CASSTGGAGYTF. The CDR3 DNA follows: TGTGCCAGCAGTACAGGGGGCGCCGGCTACACCTTC.

CDR3 DNA: TGTGCCAGCTCACCAGGACAGTACTCCTACGAGCAGTACTTC. This encodes CASSPGQYSYEQYF. The rearrangement uses TRBV18 and TRBJ2-7, with D perhaps TRBD1 (6 bases). Trimming pared 2 bases from V and 0 bases from J, leaving 8 bases between. This CDR3 spans 14 amino acids. Germline V gene lookup returns CDR1 KGHSH and CDR2 LQKENI. Using reference TRBV18 and TRBJ2-7 for the parts outside the CDR3, the full variable domain is NAGVMQNPRHLVRRRGQEARLRCSPMKGHSHVYWYRQLPEEGLKFMVYLQKENIIDESGMPKERFSAEFPKEGPSILRIQQVVRGDSAAYFCASSPGQYSYEQYFGPGTRLTVT.